A single T cell receptor (beta chain) is shown here with its context. Its cognate antigen is unknown. The authors' processing: ImmunoSEQ junction-only sequences lacked quality scores, so their filtering differed. Clones were sequenced by immunoSEQ multiplex PCR, and TCRdb holds only the in-frame ones, with some missing. V and J calls and clone size are copied from that table; D and trimming were computed from the DNA. The sample holds approximately 2.5 million clones, around nine tenths seen once. V was clipped by 7 bases and J by 9 bases, with 22 bases between them. The germline gives CDR1 SGHTA, CDR2 FQGNSA. This CDR3 is 16 amino acids long. Adults of Caucasian background living in Nashville, Tennessee made up all donors. The data stem from a study of shared clonotypes between healthy human individuals. On the study more broadly: Two female and a few male donors aged 18 to 49 were enrolled.

Overall study findings and caveats: Generally, naive subsets came out with larger estimated richness than memory subsets.

The sequenced sample was naive CD4+ T cells sorted from blood. As for subset: CD45RA+ positively selected. The J gene is TRBJ1-6, the V gene TRBV7-2, with a possible D match to TRBD1 (5 bases). The source of this sequence is a man between 18 and 29 years old in good health. The CDR3 loop is CASNGNTLGRGSPLHF. The CDR3 coding sequence is TGTGCCAGCAATGGGAACACTTTGGGGCGGGGTTCACCCCTCCACTTT. Full variable domain (rest looked up from reference TRBV7-2 and TRBJ1-6): GAGVSQSPSNKVTEKGKDVELRCDPISGHTALYWYRQSLGQGLEFLIYFQGNSAPDKSGLPSDRFSAERTGGSVSTLTIQRTQQEDSAVYLCASNGNTLGRGSPLHFGNGTRLTVT.